One and the same sample provided the 14 T cell receptor beta chains below, sequenced in a study of OX40 agonist ivuxolimab in advanced cancers. Profiling relied on immunoSEQ multiplex PCR, and the TCRdb table lists in-frame clones only, not all of them. The repertoire holds 60,000 to 65,000 clones, approximately 84% seen once, with roughly 3.1% in the top ten. The input for sequencing was CD4+ or CD8+ T cells sorted from blood, taken in a trial of the OX40 agonist ivuxolimab. These TCRs come from an adult with an advanced solid tumor such as melanoma, head and neck, liver or kidney cancer.

The genes are TRBV5-1 and TRBJ2-7; no clear D. The V gene lost 4 bases and the J gene lost 4 bases, with 18 bases spanning the gap. Per germline, CDR1 SGHRS and CDR2 YFSETQ. The CDR3 has 15 residues. DNA for the CDR3: TGCGCCAGCAGCACCTCAGGAGCCTCAGCATACGAGCAGTACTTC. Protein product: CASSTSGASAYEQYF.

This chain joins TRBV5-1 and TRBJ2-2, with 7 bases matching TRBD1. The CDR3 is made up of 16 amino acids. Germline V lookup: CDR1 SGHRS, CDR2 YFSETQ. V dropped 0 bases and J dropped 0; count of bases not matched to a gene: 2. The CDR3 DNA sequence: TGCGCCAGCAGCTTGGAAGGGGGCCCGAACACCGGGGAGCTGTTTTTT. Its protein product is CASSLEGGPNTGELFF.

The chain uses TRBV4-1 and TRBJ1-5; D is ambiguous. V lost 3 bases, J lost 3 bases, and 9 bases lay in between. This CDR3 is built from 14 residues. Germline V gene sequence: CDR1 MGHRA, CDR2 YSYEKL. The CDR3 DNA sequence: TGCGCCAGCAGCCATCCGGGTCTCAATCAGCCCCAGCATTTT. Its translation: CASSHPGLNQPQHF.

The chain has TRBV28 and TRBJ1-5; D unresolved. Trimming removed 4 bases from V and 2 bases from J, with 3 bases in between. There are 12 residues in the CDR3. CDR1 and CDR2 from the germline V gene are MDHEN and SYDVKM. This chain's CDR3 is CASSSGNQPQHF. The CDR3 DNA is TGTGCCAGCAGTTCCGGCAATCAGCCCCAGCATTTT. Full variable domain (remainder filled in from reference TRBV28 and TRBJ1-5): DVKVTQSSRYLVKRTGEKVFLECVQDMDHENMFWYRQDPGLGLRLIYFSYDVKMKEKGDIPEGYSVSREKKERFSLILESASTNQTSMYLCASSSGNQPQHFGDGTRLSIL.

The chain carries TRBV5-1 and TRBJ2-3; 9 nucleotides match TRBD1. This CDR3 is 15 amino acids long. With V trimmed by 5 bases and J by 1 base, 5 bases remained unmatched. Germline lookup yields CDR1 SGHRS and CDR2 YFSETQ. The CDR3 DNA is TGCGCCAGCAGAAAGGGACAGGGCGGCACAGATACGCAGTATTTT. Protein product: CASRKGQGGTDTQYF.

The rearrangement links TRBV28 to TRBJ1-5, with 8 bases fitting TRBD1. The CDR3 sequence is 14 residues long. The germline gives CDR1 MDHEN, CDR2 SYDVKM. V lost 6 bases to trimming and J lost 1 base; unmatched junction nucleotides: 2. The CDR3 DNA reads TGTGCCAGCAGACAGGGGGGAAGCAATCAGCCCCAGCATTTT. It encodes CASRQGGSNQPQHF. The full variable domain, in which reference TRBV28 and TRBJ1-5 provide the parts outside the CDR3, is DVKVTQSSRYLVKRTGEKVFLECVQDMDHENMFWYRQDPGLGLRLIYFSYDVKMKEKGDIPEGYSVSREKKERFSLILESASTNQTSMYLCASRQGGSNQPQHFGDGTRLSIL.

This clone has only a few counts. The chain has TRBV14 and TRBJ2-3; no firm D call. In germline, CDR1 is SGHDN, CDR2 FVKESK. The V end lost 5 bases, the J end lost 6 bases, and 9 bases lay between the germline ends. The CDR3 has 12 residues. CDR3 nucleotide sequence: TGTGCCAGCAGCGATACATGGGATACGCAGTATTTT. Amino acid sequence: CASSDTWDTQYF.

The chain employs TRBV28 and TRBJ1-4; 8 nucleotides line up with TRBD1. The CDR3 has 15 amino acids. J lost 2 bases, V lost 2 bases, and 1 base had no gene match. The germline CDR1 and CDR2 sequences are MDHEN and SYDVKM. The CDR3 loop reads CASSLQGATNEKLFF. CDR3 nucleotide sequence: TGTGCCAGCAGTTTACAGGGGGCGACTAATGAAAAACTGTTTTTT. The full variable domain, its missing parts supplied by reference TRBV28 and TRBJ1-4, is DVKVTQSSRYLVKRTGEKVFLECVQDMDHENMFWYRQDPGLGLRLIYFSYDVKMKEKGDIPEGYSVSREKKERFSLILESASTNQTSMYLCASSLQGATNEKLFFGSGTQLSVL.

The V and J genes are TRBV5-5 and TRBJ2-7; TRBD1 is a possible D gene (5 bases). This CDR3 is built from 14 residues. The germline V gene has CDR1 SGHKS and CDR2 YYEKEE (reference sequence). V lost 1 base, J lost 6 bases, and 14 bases lay in between. As DNA, the CDR3 is TGTGCCAGCAGCTTGCCCCTGGCAGGGTCCGAGCAGTACTTC. Amino acid sequence: CASSLPLAGSEQYF.

The V call is TRBV28, the J call TRBJ2-7; 11 bases are a match to TRBD1. With 10 bases clipped from V and 4 bases from J, the junction kept 3 bases outside the gene matches. Germline values: CDR1 MDHEN, CDR2 SYDVKM. The CDR3 is made up of 12 amino acids. CDR3: CATGQGAYEQYF. CDR3 DNA sequence: TGTGCCACCGGACAGGGGGCTTACGAGCAGTACTTC.

A few counts support this clone. The chain is built from TRBV5-1 and TRBJ2-7; D gene unclear. CDR1 and CDR2 (germline): SGHRS, YFSETQ. This CDR3 is 15 amino acids long. V lost 4 bases to trimming and J lost 5 bases, with 19 bases between them. The CDR3 coding sequence is TGCGCCAGCAGCAATGCGCCCTGGGCGGAAAACGAGCAGTACTTC. Its translation is CASSNAPWAENEQYF.

V usage is TRBV19 and J usage is TRBJ1-1; possibly TRBD1 for D (5 bases). Trimming cost V 6 bases and J 3 bases, with 8 bases left between them. CDR3 size: 12 residues. Germline CDR1 reads LNHDA; CDR2 reads SQIVND (reference sequence). Here the CDR3 reads CASRGGHTEAFF. The CDR3, as DNA: TGTGCCAGTAGGGGGGGACACACTGAAGCTTTCTTT.

This chain joins TRBV15 and TRBJ2-4; D unclear. Germline CDR1 and CDR2: LNHNV and YYDKDF (reference sequence). Trimming removed 3 bases from V and 4 bases from J, with 7 bases in between. This CDR3 is 13 amino acids long. Here the CDR3 reads CATSRDQKNIQYF. In nucleotides, the CDR3 is TGTGCCACCAGCAGGGACCAAAAAAACATTCAGTACTTC. The variable domain in full, with the rest retrieved from reference TRBV15 and TRBJ2-4, is DAMVIQNPRYQVTQFGKPVTLSCSQTLNHNVMYWYQQKSSQAPKLLFHYYDKDFNNEADTPDNFQSRRPNTSFCFLDIRSPGLGDTAMYLCATSRDQKNIQYFGAGTRLSVL.

This clone was observed once. The chain couples TRBV27 to TRBJ1-5; D unclear. CDR3 length equals 15 residues. Trimming took 6 bases from V and 1 from J, leaving 13 bases between them. Per the germline V gene, CDR1 is MNHEY and CDR2 is SMNVEV (reference sequence). CDR3 loop: CASRTTYESNQPQHF. CDR3 DNA: TGTGCCAGCAGGACTACCTACGAAAGCAATCAGCCCCAGCATTTT.